Sequencing of this T cell receptor (beta chain) was carried out in a study of blood T cell repertoires in COVID-19. Produced via immunoSEQ multiplex PCR; TCRdb's table is partial and in-frame only. The sample has around 140,000 clones, 87% seen once. Recovered status in Cohort 3 required two negative PCRs, clearance, or symptom resolution. The CDR3 sequence is 15 residues long. V gave up 6 bases and J gave up 4 bases; unmatched junction bases: 7. The germline V gene encodes CDR1 MDHEN and CDR2 SYDVKM. Sequenced input: PBMCs or T cells enriched from blood (not recorded which). The rearrangement joins TRBV28 to TRBJ2-5; 11 bases line up with TRBD2. The receptor was isolated from a man aged 55 to 70 who had recovered from COVID-19. Written as DNA, the CDR3 is TGTGCCAGCAGCCCGACTAGCGGGGTATTAGAGACCCAGTACTTC. Translated, it gives CASSPTSGVLETQYF.